This entry is about one T cell receptor (beta chain). Its antigen remains unidentified. Documented treatment: roughly 10-day PBMC culture with coronavirus spike peptide pools or control peptides (ViraFEST assay). Alongside 7.5 to 10 IU/ml IL-2 and about 9.1 ug/ml peptide pools, PBMCs were cultured at under 2.5 million per well. The data are from a study of vaccination and CD4 T cells after COVID-19. Study overall: Researchers treated control cultures with a CEFX pool, an HIV-1 Nef pool, or no peptide.

V was pared by 6 bases and J by 2 bases, with 10 bases of the junction left unmatched. Germline V gives CDR1 MNHNS, CDR2 SASEGT. The CDR3 consists of 16 residues. Sequencing of cultured CD4+ T cell DNA used the Oncomine TCR Beta short-read assay. MiXCR was run by TCRdb on the PCR reads, yielding one entry per CDR3 protein. In the table there are over 9,500 distinct CDR3 sequences, 55% to 60% of which are singletons. The chain carries TRBV6-1 and TRBJ2-7; the match to TRBD1 covers 10 bases. The TCR comes from a human donor who had recovered from COVID-19. The sample comprised CD4+ T cells from blood, cultured in vitro. In DNA form, the CDR3 reads TGTGCCAGCAGCCGACCGACAGGGGGCCTCCCCTACGAGCAGTACTTC. Its protein is CASSRPTGGLPYEQYF.